This T cell receptor (beta chain) was recorded in a study of PD-L1 blockade in urothelial cancer. Across the study: The patients had undergone anywhere from 0 to 3 prior chemotherapy regimens. A median approximately 140,000 T cells were found in blood samples. Study conclusions and caveats: Durable-benefit cases showed more tumor-associated blood clone expansion at 3 weeks.

Time point given: peripheral blood 6 weeks after treatment start. V lost 2 bases and J 2 bases, leaving 10 bases between the germline ends. There are 14 residues in the CDR3. Per the germline V gene, CDR1 is KGHSH and CDR2 is LQKENI. This clone was observed a few times. Its antigen is still unknown. What went into each PCR as a spike was synthetic TCR analog templates. Measured with immunoSEQ multiplex PCR; TCRdb has only the in-frame clones, and not every one. Altogether 25,000 to 30,000 clones are present, roughly 84% being singletons, with the ten largest covering 2.5% to 3%. The sequenced sample was PBMCs, obtained around atezolizumab (anti-PD-L1) treatment. This chain joins TRBV18 and TRBJ2-7; TRBD1 is a possible D gene (5 bases). The receptor was isolated from an older man with urothelial cancer. The CDR3 region has the DNA TGTGCCAGCTCACCATTACAGGAGACCTACGAGCAGTACTTC. Amino acids: CASSPLQETYEQYF.